A single sample is the source of the 24 T cell receptor beta chains below, sequenced in a study of T cell responses to AZD1222 COVID-19 vaccine. Method: immunoSEQ multiplex PCR; TCRdb's copy keeps in-frame clones and lacks some. The sample contains some 150,000 clones, roughly 93% of which appear only once. The specimen was peripheral blood, collected on day 0 of MenACWY control vaccination. These receptors originate from an adult in good health.

V is TRBV7-9 and J is TRBJ1-3, with 8 bases fitting TRBD1. Trimming removed 2 bases from V and 0 bases from J; junction bases left unmatched: 6. The CDR3 runs 17 residues. CDR1 SEHNR and CDR2 FQNEAQ come from the germline V gene (reference sequence). CDR3 sequence (DNA): TGTGCCAGCAGCTTAATGGACAGGGTTAGCTCTGGAAACACCATATATTTT. Translation gives CASSLMDRVSSGNTIYF.

The chain uses TRBV19 and TRBJ2-7; 7 positions agree with TRBD2. There are 13 residues in the CDR3. The V segment lost 3 bases and the J segment 2 bases; nucleotides outside the gene matches: 1. The germline CDR1 and CDR2 sequences are LNHDA and SQIVND (reference sequence). In DNA, the CDR3 is TGTGCCAGTAGTATCAGCGGGACCTACGAGCAGTACTTC. Amino acid sequence: CASSISGTYEQYF.

The chain joins TRBV18 to TRBJ1-6; 7 nucleotides align to TRBD1. Per germline, CDR1 KGHSH and CDR2 LQKENI. The V and J ends lost 5 bases and 10 bases, in that order; junction bases with no gene match: 11. CDR3 length equals 15 residues. CDR3 in amino acids: CASSSIQIQGSPLHF. Here the CDR3 DNA reads TGTGCCAGCTCATCTATTCAGATACAGGGGTCACCCCTCCACTTT.

In its sample, this clone was seen once. The gene calls are TRBV19 and TRBJ2-3; TRBD2 agrees at 12 bases. The J segment lost 4 bases and the V segment lost 10 bases, leaving 3 bases of the junction unmatched. The CDR3 is 13 residues long. The V gene's germline CDR1 is LNHDA and CDR2 SQIVND (reference sequence). For the CDR3, the DNA is TGTGCCACCCGGACTAGCGGGGCAGATACGCAGTATTTT. This translates into CATRTSGADTQYF.

The rearrangement links TRBV3-1 (or the pseudogene TRBV3-2) to TRBJ2-1; tentative D call: TRBD2 (6 bases). Germline V lookup: CDR1 LGHDT, CDR2 YNNKEL (reference sequence). This CDR3 has 12 residues. V gave up 4 bases and J gave up 6 bases, with 7 bases separating them. Here the CDR3 DNA reads TGTGCCAGCAGCCGGCGGGGCAATGAGCAGTTCTTC. It yields the protein CASSRRGNEQFF.

The chain joins TRBV28 to TRBJ2-6; no firm D call. The V end lost 2 bases, the J end lost 0 bases, and 5 bases lay between the germline ends. Germline lookup yields CDR1 MDHEN and CDR2 SYDVKM. This CDR3 is 15 amino acids long. The CDR3 here is CASSLQHSGANVLTF. In DNA form, the CDR3 reads TGTGCCAGCAGTTTACAGCACTCTGGGGCCAACGTCCTGACTTTC.

J is TRBJ2-5 and V is TRBV5-1; 8 bases map to TRBD1. CDR3 length equals 15 residues. CDR1 is SGHRS and CDR2 is YFSETQ in the germline V gene. The junction had 10 bases not matched to a gene; V was cut back by 4 bases and J by 5 bases. This chain's CDR3 is CASSTRTGFQETQYF. The CDR3 nucleotides are TGCGCCAGCAGCACGCGGACAGGGTTCCAGGAGACCCAGTACTTC.

This clone was seen only once. This chain connects TRBV10-3 to TRBJ1-2; maybe TRBD1 (6 bases). Trimming shortened V by 6 bases and J by 6 bases, and 14 bases separated the two germline ends. There are 13 residues in the CDR3. CDR1 is ENHRY and CDR2 is SYGVKD in the germline V gene. The CDR3 here is CAIRVGRGDGYTF. The CDR3 nucleotides are TGTGCCATCAGGGTCGGCAGGGGAGATGGCTACACCTTC.

CDR3 nucleotides: TGTGCCAGCAGTCTACGGACAGGAAATTCACCCCTCCACTTT. Its translation is CASSLRTGNSPLHF. The chain couples TRBV27 to TRBJ1-6, with 7 bases lining up with TRBD1. The V segment lost 5 bases and the J segment 7 bases; nucleotides outside the gene matches: 5. Germline CDR1 is MNHEY and CDR2 is SMNVEV (reference sequence). The CDR3 sequence is 14 residues long.

CDR3 protein: CASSSRTGGGTEAFF. The CDR3 bases are TGTGCCAGCAGCAGTAGGACAGGGGGAGGCACTGAAGCTTTCTTT. This chain links TRBV2 with TRBJ1-1, with 10 bases that match TRBD1. The trim removed 6 bases at V and 4 bases at J, leaving 8 bases unmatched. Germline V gene sequence: CDR1 SNHLY, CDR2 FYNNEI. This CDR3 has 15 amino acids.

In its sample, this clone was seen once. The gene calls are TRBV6-5 and TRBJ2-7; the match to TRBD1 covers 9 bases. Germline V gene sequence: CDR1 MNHEY, CDR2 SVGAGI. The CDR3 has 15 amino acids. V lost 8 bases, J lost 7 bases, and 15 bases stayed unmatched. The chain's CDR3 is CASGAEWDRAEEQYF. DNA of the CDR3: TGTGCCAGCGGAGCAGAATGGGACAGGGCAGAAGAGCAGTACTTC.

The rearrangement links TRBV5-1 to TRBJ2-5, with TRBD2 as a possible D gene (5 bases). Germline-derived CDR1 and CDR2 are SGHRS and YFSETQ. The CDR3 runs to 15 residues. The ends were cut back, 4 bases at V and 4 bases at J, with 17 bases in the middle. CDR3 sequence reads: CASSEWPEDRETQYF. CDR3 coding DNA: TGCGCCAGCAGCGAATGGCCGGAGGACCGAGAGACCCAGTACTTC.

The V call is TRBV15, the J call TRBJ1-5; TRBD1 agrees at 7 bases. With 3 bases clipped from V and 5 bases from J, the junction kept 13 bases outside the gene matches. The CDR3 is 17 amino acids. The germline gives CDR1 LNHNV, CDR2 YYDKDF (reference sequence). The CDR3 coding sequence is TGTGCCACCAGCAGTATCCAAGCGTGGGACAGATATCAGCCCCAGCATTTT. Protein sequence: CATSSIQAWDRYQPQHF.

The sample holds one count of this clone. This chain uses TRBV15 with TRBJ2-5, with a tentative D call TRBD2 (6 bases). Trimming removed 1 base at V and 1 base at J, with 7 bases between. Germline CDR1 reads LNHNV; CDR2 reads YYDKDF (reference sequence). CDR3 length: 14 residues. Here the CDR3 reads CATSRGGTQETQYF. The CDR3 DNA sequence: TGTGCCACCAGCAGAGGCGGGACCCAAGAGACCCAGTACTTC.

V and J are TRBV4-3 and TRBJ1-2; D call uncertain. CDR1 and CDR2 (germline): LGHNA, YSLEER. Trimming cost V 0 bases and J 8 bases, with 16 bases left between them. The CDR3 sequence is 15 residues long. The chain's CDR3 is CASSQEAGGIGGYTF. The CDR3 nucleotides read TGCGCCAGCAGCCAAGAGGCCGGAGGGATAGGAGGCTACACCTTC.

V usage is TRBV3-1 (or the pseudogene TRBV3-2) and J usage is TRBJ1-5; no clear D gene. This CDR3 has 14 residues. Germline V gene data show CDR1 as LGHDT and CDR2 as YNNKEL (reference sequence). Trimming removed 3 bases at V and 0 bases at J, with 6 bases between. CDR3 sequence: CASSHTGSNQPQHF. CDR3 coding DNA: TGTGCCAGCAGCCATACGGGTAGCAATCAGCCCCAGCATTTT.

The V call is TRBV9, the J call TRBJ2-5, with TRBD1 identical over 10 bases. Germline V gene data show CDR1 as SGDLS and CDR2 as YYNGEE. Germline trimming cut 4 bases from V and 5 bases from J; bases unmatched to any gene: 8. The CDR3 is made up of 15 amino acids. The CDR3 sequence is CASSRGQGNTETQYF. The DNA for the CDR3 is TGTGCCAGCAGCAGGGGACAGGGGAATACGGAGACCCAGTACTTC.

The chain carries TRBV6-5 and TRBJ1-2, with 7 bases aligning to TRBD1. The CDR3 is 15 amino acids. Germline V gives CDR1 MNHEY, CDR2 SVGAGI. V was pared by 6 bases and J by 2 bases, with 9 bases of the junction left unmatched. The CDR3: CASRGSGQLNYGYTF. The CDR3 DNA reads as TGTGCCAGCAGAGGATCGGGACAGCTCAACTATGGCTACACCTTC.

The chain employs TRBV7-2 and TRBJ1-2; 10 nucleotides align to TRBD1. Trimming at V came to 0 bases and at J to 5 bases, leaving 6 bases not matched to a gene. Germline V gives CDR1 SGHTA, CDR2 FQGNSA. The CDR3 runs to 16 residues. CDR3 DNA sequence: TGTGCCAGCAGCTTAGCGGCTAGGGGACAGGGGTATGGCTACACCTTC. Residues: CASSLAARGQGYGYTF.

This clone was observed a single time. This rearrangement joins TRBV6-5 to TRBJ1-6; tentative D call: TRBD1 (6 bases). Trimming stripped 6 bases from V and 7 bases from J, with 13 bases between. The CDR3 sequence is 14 residues long. Germline V gene sequence: CDR1 MNHEY, CDR2 SVGAGI. CDR3 bases: TGTGCCAGCAGAAAGACAGGAAGGAATTCACCCCTCCACTTT. It encodes CASRKTGRNSPLHF.

This chain links TRBV7-3 with TRBJ2-3; D is unresolved. The CDR3 has 16 amino acids. In germline, CDR1 is SGHTA, CDR2 FQGTGA. The V and J ends lost 4 bases and 2 bases respectively, with 16 bases between them. Here the CDR3 reads CASSSAGKRVTDTQYF. CDR3 DNA: TGTGCCAGCAGCTCCGCAGGAAAAAGGGTCACAGATACGCAGTATTTT.

This chain uses TRBV5-1 with TRBJ1-2; D gene ambiguous. Looked up from germline, CDR1 is SGHRS and CDR2 is YFSETQ. There are 13 residues in the CDR3. V lost 0 bases to trimming and J lost 2 bases, with 5 bases between them. The CDR3 is CASSLVINYGYTF. The CDR3 region has the DNA TGCGCCAGCAGCTTGGTGATCAACTATGGCTACACCTTC. Looking up the rest from reference TRBV5-1 and TRBJ1-2 gives the full variable domain: KAGVTQTPRYLIKTRGQQVTLSCSPISGHRSVSWYQQTPGQGLQFLFEYFSETQRNKGNFPGRFSGRQFSNSRSEMNVSTLELGDSALYLCASSLVINYGYTFGSGTRLTVV.

The V call is TRBV4-2, the J call TRBJ2-6; no clear D. This CDR3 contains 16 residues. CDR1 and CDR2 from the germline V gene are LGHNA and YNFKEQ. V lost 0 bases to trimming and J lost 0 bases, with 6 bases between them. Here the CDR3 reads CASSQEGSSGANVLTF. CDR3 coding DNA: TGTGCCAGCAGCCAAGAAGGAAGCTCTGGGGCCAACGTCCTGACTTTC.

This clone was observed a single time. The chain couples TRBV5-1 to TRBJ1-5, with unresolved D. This CDR3 is 15 amino acids long. V shed 2 bases and J shed 2 bases, with 11 bases lying between them. Germline CDR1 and CDR2: SGHRS and YFSETQ. The CDR3 DNA follows: TGCGCCAGCAGCTTAGGAGGATGGGGCAATCAGCCCCAGCATTTT. It is translated as CASSLGGWGNQPQHF. The variable domain in full, with the rest retrieved from reference TRBV5-1 and TRBJ1-5, is KAGVTQTPRYLIKTRGQQVTLSCSPISGHRSVSWYQQTPGQGLQFLFEYFSETQRNKGNFPGRFSGRQFSNSRSEMNVSTLELGDSALYLCASSLGGWGNQPQHFGDGTRLSIL.